This TCR beta chain is from a study of T cells in Graves' hyperthyroidism and ophthalmopathy. Background on the study: Peripheral blood sampling occurred at initial diagnosis, before any treatment.

Amplification yielded TCR beta CDR3 regions, with RNA transcripts as the source. The TCR CDR3 first-round RT-PCR relied on the HTBI primer set. From the multiplex PCR reads, TCRdb called clonotypes with MiXCR, one entry per CDR3 protein. The data hold approximately 260,000 distinct CDR3 sequences, with 15% observed a single time. This clonotype has ten or more counts. The CDR3 loop spans 15 amino acids. Trimming cost V 5 bases and J 2 bases; bases outside gene matches: 4. Patients with uncontrolled infections, other autoimmune diseases, pregnancy or lactation were excluded. Fresh 10 ml peripheral blood yielded PBMCs.

Sequences were obtained from blood. The receptor was isolated from a woman between 50 and 59 years old with Graves' hyperthyroidism that later progressed to Graves' ophthalmopathy. The V and J genes are TRBV12-3 or TRBV12-4 and TRBJ2-1; 9 nucleotides align to TRBD1. Here the CDR3 reads CASSTRQGAYNEQFF. The CDR3, as DNA: TGTGCCAGCAGTACCAGACAGGGGGCCTACAATGAGCAGTTCTTC.